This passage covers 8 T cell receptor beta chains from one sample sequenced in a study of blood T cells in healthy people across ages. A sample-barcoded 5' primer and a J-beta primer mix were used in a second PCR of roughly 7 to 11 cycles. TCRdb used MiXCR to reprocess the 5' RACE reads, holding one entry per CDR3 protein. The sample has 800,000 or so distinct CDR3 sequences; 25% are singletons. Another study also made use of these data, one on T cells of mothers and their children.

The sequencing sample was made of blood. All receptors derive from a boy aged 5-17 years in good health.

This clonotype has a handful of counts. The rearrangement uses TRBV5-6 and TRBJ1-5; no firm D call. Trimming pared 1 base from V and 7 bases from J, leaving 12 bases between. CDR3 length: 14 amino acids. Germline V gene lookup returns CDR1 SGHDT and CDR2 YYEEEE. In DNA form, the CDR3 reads TGTGCCAGCAGCTTGTATGGGTCGGGGCAGCCCCAGCATTTT. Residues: CASSLYGSGQPQHF.

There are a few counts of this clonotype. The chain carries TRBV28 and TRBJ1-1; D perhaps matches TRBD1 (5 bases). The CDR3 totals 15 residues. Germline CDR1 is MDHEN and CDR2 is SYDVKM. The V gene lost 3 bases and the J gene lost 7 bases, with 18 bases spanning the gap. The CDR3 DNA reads TGTGCCAGCAGTTTTGGGGGAAGAGGGTGGATTGAAGCTTTCTTT. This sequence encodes CASSFGGRGWIEAFF.

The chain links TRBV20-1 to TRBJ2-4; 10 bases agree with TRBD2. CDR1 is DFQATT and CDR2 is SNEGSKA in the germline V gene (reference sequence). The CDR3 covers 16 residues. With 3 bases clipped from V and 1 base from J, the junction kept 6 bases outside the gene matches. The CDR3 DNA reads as TGCAGTGCTAGCCTAGCGGGAGTATCGGCCAAAAACATTCAGTACTTC. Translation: CSASLAGVSAKNIQYF.

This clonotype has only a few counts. The CDR3 reads CSVGPGATQYF. In DNA form, the CDR3 reads TGCAGCGTTGGGCCGGGAGCTACGCAGTATTTT. J is TRBJ2-3 and V is TRBV29-1, with D possibly being TRBD2 (6 bases). The germline gives CDR1 SQVTM, CDR2 ANQGSEA. The CDR3 extends over 11 amino acids. V was shortened by 4 bases and J by 8 bases, with 10 bases between the two germline ends.

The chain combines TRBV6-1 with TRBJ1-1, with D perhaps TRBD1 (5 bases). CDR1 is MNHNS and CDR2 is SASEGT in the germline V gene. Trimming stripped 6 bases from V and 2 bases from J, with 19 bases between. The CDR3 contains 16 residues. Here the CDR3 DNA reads TGTGCCAGCAGCTGGGGCGGAACGCGGAGTAACACTGAAGCTTTCTTT. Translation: CASSWGGTRSNTEAFF.

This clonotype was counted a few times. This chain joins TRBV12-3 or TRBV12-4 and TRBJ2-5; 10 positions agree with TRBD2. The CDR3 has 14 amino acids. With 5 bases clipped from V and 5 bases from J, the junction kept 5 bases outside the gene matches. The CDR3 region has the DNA TGTGCCAGCAGTGGACCGGGACTAGCGGAGACCCAGTACTTC. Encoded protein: CASSGPGLAETQYF.

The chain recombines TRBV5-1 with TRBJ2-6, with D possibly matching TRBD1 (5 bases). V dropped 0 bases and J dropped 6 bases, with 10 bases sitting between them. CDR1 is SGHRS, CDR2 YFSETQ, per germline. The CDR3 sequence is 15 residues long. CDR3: CASSLEPGMANVLTF. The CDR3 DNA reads TGCGCCAGCAGCTTGGAACCAGGGATGGCCAACGTCCTGACTTTC.

In nucleotides, the CDR3 is TGTGCCAGCAGTTACATGACCCCTGACGAGCAGTACTTC. Protein: CASSYMTPDEQYF. The V call is TRBV6-2 or TRBV6-3, the J call TRBJ2-7, with no clear D. Germline V lookup: CDR1 MNHEY, CDR2 SVGEGT. CDR3 length: 13 amino acids. Trimming cost V 2 bases and J 5 bases, with 10 bases left between them.